The sequence of this T cell receptor beta chain was determined in a study of blood T cell repertoires in COVID-19. The CDR3 contains 14 residues. CDR1 SGHDT and CDR2 YYEEEE come from the germline V gene. V lost 4 bases and J lost 3; bases outside the gene matches: 6. Clones were read by immunoSEQ multiplex PCR, and TCRdb kept only the in-frame ones, dropping some. The repertoire holds some 300,000 clones, with 85% to 90% as singletons. Material for sequencing was peripheral blood. The genes are TRBV5-6 and TRBJ1-1, with TRBD1 matching 7 bases. The receptor was isolated from a man aged 70-80 years with acute or convalescent COVID-19. CDR3 DNA sequence: TGTGCCAGCAGCAGGCTGGGGACAGACACTGAAGCTTTCTTT. It specifies CASSRLGTDTEAFF.